This TCR beta chain was obtained from a study of somatic mutations in cytotoxic T cells in rheumatoid arthritis. Turning to the study itself: Several of the V beta antibody-stained T-cell populations were flow-sorted at nearly 100% purity; V beta1+ cells were among them and were sequenced for TCRB.

Study-level findings and limits: Rheumatoid arthritis patients showed slight TRBV07 underrepresentation, unadjusted for multiple comparisons.

Profiled with immunoSEQ multiplex PCR; TCRdb holds only in-frame clones, not every one. Of about 20,000 clones in the sample, around 80% were seen once. Note on this clone: Antigen specificity is unknown.

After CD4+ and CD8+ cells were isolated by positive magnetic bead selection, their purity was checked by flow cytometry. The CDR3 runs to 11 residues. From germline, CDR1 is SGHAT and CDR2 FQNNGV. V gave up 4 bases and J gave up 2 bases, with 3 bases separating them. The chain carries TRBV11-2 and TRBJ2-7; D call uncertain. The receptor was derived from an adult with rheumatoid arthritis. Sequencing was performed on CD8+ T cells sorted from blood. The CDR3 sequence: CASSSTYEQYF. CDR3 nucleotides: TGTGCCAGCAGCTCAACCTACGAGCAGTACTTC.